This entry lists 21 T cell receptor beta chains sequenced from one sample in a study of OX40 agonist ivuxolimab in advanced cancers. Library prep was done by the immunoSEQ multiplex PCR assay. TCRdb carries this immuneACCESS record with in-frame sequences only. Its versions omit some clonotypes, under half of them owing to an unresolved V gene in the studies checked, with the rest unexplained. Present in this sample are tens of thousands of clones, about 88% of which were seen just once. Together, the top ten hold around 3.6% of the sample. The sequencing used CD4+ or CD8+ T cells sorted from blood, collected in a trial of the OX40 agonist ivuxolimab. All receptors come from an adult with an advanced solid tumor such as melanoma, head and neck, liver or kidney cancer.

The chain uses TRBV27 and TRBJ1-4; D remains unclear. Germline V lookup: CDR1 MNHEY, CDR2 SMNVEV (reference sequence). The ends were cut back, 6 bases at V and 4 bases at J, with 18 bases in the middle. The CDR3 extends over 16 amino acids. Here the CDR3 reads CASSRASAGGNEKLFF. CDR3 bases: TGTGCCAGCAGCAGAGCCTCCGCCGGTGGTAATGAAAAACTGTTTTTT.

The chain couples TRBV6-4 to TRBJ2-3; 7 positions match TRBD2. V was clipped by 3 bases and J by 1 base; unmatched bases: 4. There are 15 residues in the CDR3. The germline gives CDR1 MRHNA, CDR2 SNTAGT. The CDR3 spells CASSDLAGRTDTQYF. The CDR3 DNA follows: TGTGCCAGCAGTGATTTAGCGGGCCGCACAGATACGCAGTATTTT.

The chain combines TRBV19 with TRBJ2-1, with 11 bases lining up with TRBD2. After removal of 4 bases from V and 7 bases from J, the junction contained 9 bases not matched to a gene. Germline loops: CDR1 LNHDA, CDR2 SQIVND (reference sequence). The length of the CDR3 is 16 residues. The CDR3 sequence: CASSTGLAVVHNEQFF. In DNA form, the CDR3 reads TGTGCCAGTAGTACGGGACTAGCGGTGGTCCATAATGAGCAGTTCTTC.

This sequence joins TRBV18 and TRBJ2-5, with D hard to call. The V gene's germline CDR1 is KGHSH and CDR2 LQKENI. This CDR3 spans 15 amino acids. Trimming removed 2 bases at V and 2 bases at J, with 12 bases between. The CDR3 DNA reads TGTGCCAGCTCACCAGCTAGAAATAGACAAGAGACCCAGTACTTC. Translated, it gives CASSPARNRQETQYF.

The chain joins TRBV5-6 to TRBJ2-7; a possible D gene is TRBD1 (5 bases). CDR3 length equals 13 residues. Per the germline V gene, CDR1 is SGHDT and CDR2 is YYEEEE. V lost 4 bases and J 2 bases, leaving 10 bases between the germline ends. CDR3 sequence: CASSVQATYEQYF. CDR3 in DNA: TGTGCCAGCAGCGTACAGGCCACCTACGAGCAGTACTTC.

The chain recombines TRBV27 with TRBJ2-7, with unresolved D. The V end was cut by 2 bases, the J end by 3 bases, with 2 bases between. Germline V lookup: CDR1 MNHEY, CDR2 SMNVEV (reference sequence). The CDR3 extends over 11 amino acids. The CDR3 region is CASSLIYEQYF. In nucleotides, the CDR3 is TGTGCCAGCAGTTTAATCTACGAGCAGTACTTC.

V usage is TRBV28 and J usage is TRBJ2-7, with D perhaps TRBD2 (5 bases). Trimming shortened V by 2 bases and J by 4 bases, and 6 bases separated the two germline ends. The CDR3 is 12 residues long. The germline V gene has CDR1 MDHEN and CDR2 SYDVKM. CDR3 sequence (DNA): TGTGCCAGCAGTTTACCGGGGTACGAGCAGTACTTC. Protein sequence: CASSLPGYEQYF.

The rearrangement links TRBV5-4 to TRBJ2-5; TRBD1 matches at 7 bases. This CDR3 contains 12 residues. V was pared by 7 bases and J by 4 bases, with 4 bases of the junction left unmatched. From germline, CDR1 is SGHNT and CDR2 YYREEE (reference sequence). Here the CDR3 DNA reads TGTGCCAGCGGATACAGGGGAGAGACCCAGTACTTC. Translating gives CASGYRGETQYF.

The CDR3: CASSFKAGVGNTDTQYF. The CDR3, as DNA: TGTGCCAGCAGCTTCAAAGCAGGGGTGGGAAACACAGATACGCAGTATTTT. V is TRBV7-3 and J is TRBJ2-3; tentatively, D is TRBD1 (6 bases). This CDR3 is 17 amino acids long. Trimming cost V 3 bases and J 2 bases, with 18 bases left between them. In germline, CDR1 is SGHTA, CDR2 FQGTGA.

J is TRBJ1-6 and V is TRBV11-3; weak D call: TRBD1 (5 bases). The CDR3 has 17 amino acids. Germline CDR1 reads SGHNT; CDR2 reads YENEEA. Between the trimmed V and J ends, which lost 1 base and 0 bases, there was a span of 10 bases. This CDR3 is CASSLGQGLSYNSPLHF. CDR3 coding DNA: TGTGCCAGCAGCTTAGGGCAGGGACTCTCCTATAATTCACCCCTCCACTTT.

The chain couples TRBV2 to TRBJ2-6; 9 nucleotides align to TRBD1. Unmatched junction bases numbered 15, after V lost 1 base and J lost 2 bases. The germline gives CDR1 SNHLY, CDR2 FYNNEI. CDR3 length equals 21 residues. The CDR3 nucleotides are TGTGCCAGCAGTGAAGACCCCCTGGACAGGGGTATGTCCCCTGGGGCCAACGTCCTGACTTTC. It is translated as CASSEDPLDRGMSPGANVLTF.

This clone was seen once. The chain links TRBV28 to TRBJ1-1, with D possibly being TRBD1 (5 bases). CDR1 and CDR2 from the germline V gene are MDHEN and SYDVKM. The CDR3 runs to 13 residues. Here the CDR3 reads CATGRGLNTEAFF. CDR3 coding DNA: TGTGCGACTGGAAGGGGTCTGAACACTGAAGCTTTCTTT.

This rearrangement joins TRBV9 to TRBJ2-2; 12 nucleotides match TRBD2. Germline CDR1 is SGDLS and CDR2 is YYNGEE. With V trimmed by 3 bases and J by 7 bases, 7 bases remained unmatched. The CDR3 sequence is 16 residues long. This CDR3 reads CASSARLAGVGGELFF. CDR3 DNA sequence: TGTGCCAGCAGCGCCCGACTAGCGGGAGTCGGCGGGGAGCTGTTTTTT.

V gene TRBV7-6 combines with J gene TRBJ1-5; D not resolved. CDR1 is SGHVS and CDR2 is FNYEAQ in the germline V gene. The V gene lost 3 bases and the J gene lost 4 bases, with 4 bases spanning the gap. The CDR3 is 12 amino acids. CDR3 amino acids: CASSFWNQPQHF. The CDR3 DNA is TGTGCCAGCAGCTTTTGGAATCAGCCCCAGCATTTT.

V usage is TRBV5-4 and J usage is TRBJ1-2; 9 positions agree with TRBD1. The CDR3 is 15 residues long. Trimming took 4 bases from V and 5 from J; bases not matched to a gene: 9. The germline CDR1 and CDR2 sequences are SGHNT and YYREEE (reference sequence). The CDR3 protein is CASSPKPGQGYGYTF. Here the CDR3 DNA reads TGTGCCAGCAGCCCAAAACCGGGACAGGGATATGGCTACACCTTC. Drawing the rest from reference TRBV5-4 and TRBJ1-2, the complete variable domain is ETGVTQSPTHLIKTRGQQVTLRCSSQSGHNTVSWYQQALGQGPQFIFQYYREEENGRGNFPPRFSGLQFPNYSSELNVNALELDDSALYLCASSPKPGQGYGYTFGSGTRLTVV.

The rearrangement uses TRBV7-2 and TRBJ2-2; D not resolved. CDR1 is SGHTA and CDR2 is FQGNSA in the germline V gene. The CDR3 consists of 17 residues. With 1 base removed from V and 3 bases from J, the gap between germline ends came to 15 bases. CDR3 residues: CASSLGLGGSDTGELFF. DNA of the CDR3: TGTGCCAGCAGCTTAGGTCTTGGCGGCTCCGACACCGGGGAGCTGTTTTTT.

The chain joins TRBV6-4 to TRBJ2-3; D possibly corresponds to TRBD1 (5 bases). V was clipped by 0 bases and J by 6 bases, with 7 bases between them. The CDR3 runs 13 residues. Germline V gives CDR1 MRHNA, CDR2 SNTAGT. CDR3 in DNA: TGTGCCAGCAGTGACTCATGGGGCGATACGCAGTATTTT. It encodes CASSDSWGDTQYF.

V and J are TRBV4-2 and TRBJ2-5, with TRBD1 as a possible D gene (6 bases). The V gene lost 1 base and the J gene lost 5 bases, with 11 bases spanning the gap. There are 14 residues in the CDR3. Germline V gene lookup returns CDR1 LGHNA and CDR2 YNFKEQ. The CDR3 spells CASSQGWGQETQYF. The CDR3, as DNA: TGTGCCAGCAGCCAAGGCTGGGGGCAGGAGACCCAGTACTTC.

This chain's CDR3 is CASSEDPTSGIGNEQFF. The CDR3, as DNA: TGTGCCAGCAGTGAAGACCCGACTAGCGGGATAGGCAATGAGCAGTTCTTC. The J gene is TRBJ2-1, the V gene TRBV2, with 11 bases aligning to TRBD2. With 1 base clipped from V and 6 bases from J, the junction kept 8 bases outside the gene matches. The CDR3 loop spans 17 amino acids. Germline CDR1 is SNHLY and CDR2 is FYNNEI.

This chain uses TRBV11-3 with TRBJ2-7; TRBD2 might be the D (6 bases). Germline-derived CDR1 and CDR2 are SGHNT and YENEEA. V was clipped by 5 bases and J by 7 bases, with 9 bases between them. This CDR3 is 11 amino acids long. In nucleotides, the CDR3 is TGTGCCAGCAGCGACGGGGGTGAGCAGTACTTC. Its protein product is CASSDGGEQYF.

V and J are TRBV7-2 and TRBJ2-7; 7 bases map to TRBD1. Germline CDR1 is SGHTA and CDR2 is FQGNSA. With V trimmed by 3 bases and J by 7 bases, 21 bases remained unmatched. CDR3 length equals 18 residues. The CDR3 nucleotides are TGTGCCAGCAGCTTGAGGGACAGTCCTTCGGGCCCCCCTCGGGAGCAGTACTTC. Its translation: CASSLRDSPSGPPREQYF.